This T cell receptor (beta chain) came from a study of technical replicates of blood from several donors. The assay was immunoSEQ multiplex PCR, and TCRdb's table has in-frame clones only and misses some. The sample records around 70,000 clones, under 95% being singletons. There are a few counts of this clone. The receptor's source is a human donor in good health. Sequences were obtained from T cells isolated from PBMCs.

The CDR3 sequence is CATSASHSQGGTEAFF. In DNA, the CDR3 is TGTGCCACCAGCGCCTCACACTCTCAGGGGGGAACTGAAGCTTTCTTT. The V call is TRBV15, the J call TRBJ1-1, with 7 bases aligning to TRBD1. The CDR3 contains 16 residues. Germline V gene data show CDR1 as LNHNV and CDR2 as YYDKDF (reference sequence). V shed 5 bases and J 5 bases; nucleotides not matched to a gene: 14.